Below, one T cell receptor (beta chain) is given with its context. This clonotype was observed at least ten times. No cognate antigen has been identified for it. The record has no base qualities; no much larger clone is one base away. The library was built by means of multiplex PCR. The data were produced on an Illumina HiSeq 4000. TCR beta libraries were built with iRepertoire HTBI primers and Arm-PCR amplification of CDR3 regions. PCR products were gel purified before sequencing. As for the authors' bioinformatics: Gene usage analysis of CDR3 amino acid clonotypes used the 55 to 65 TRBV and about 13 TRBJ segments found across samples. COPE and FqMerger were used to merge the filtered high-quality paired reads into contigs. Contigs were aligned with BLAST to IMGT TRBV, TRBD and TRBJ reference genes, and CDR3 was defined per IMGT. Any clonotype with a frequency above 0.1% was classified as a highly expanded clone. Shannon entropy was used to measure repertoire diversity, and the Gini coefficient was used to measure V-J evenness. A clonotype found in more than one individual was treated as public. Using fastp at Q25 and MiXCR, TCRdb reprocessed the public reads and kept productive beta chains. CDR3 protein sequences are deduplicated, and each keeps its most common genes and DNA. These V and J calls are TCRdb output, not the study's own analysis. Recorded for this sample are about 560,000 distinct CDR3 sequences; about 16% of them occurred a single time. More than 10% of the sample goes to the ten largest clones.

The CDR3 goes from the cysteine to the phenylalanine over 15 residues. The retained sequence is limited to the CDR3, 45 bases, with the frame set at the first base. Compared with germline, V lacks 1 base and J lacks 3 bases; bases without a gene match: 5. As encoded in the germline V gene, CDR1 is SGHAT while CDR2 is FQNNGV. The sample's time point label is to be understood as: newly diagnosed GD, antithyroid drugs for less than 3 months. For both TCR sequencing and RNA sequencing, RNA was extracted from PBMCs using TRIzol. Graves' disease was diagnosed according to American Thyroid Association guidelines. Patients were recruited from an endocrinology department in Xi'an, China. From each patient, 7.5 to 9.5 milliliters of peripheral blood was collected into an EDTA anticoagulant tube. Ficoll Paque Plus density gradient separation was used to isolate PBMCs, and no further T cell sorting was done. An Agilent 2100 Bioanalyzer and agarose gel were used to assess RNA quality, and a NanoDrop 2000 was used to measure RNA concentration.

These data belong to a study of regulatory T cells in long-lasting Graves disease (dated by TCRdb to about 2021). With respect to the entire study: Antithyroid drugs had been taken for less than 3 months by newly diagnosed Graves' disease patients. A total of about 35 samples underwent TCR sequencing: roughly 13 from persistent and roughly 20 from newly diagnosed Graves' disease patients. The study took place in China and was registered as a clinical trial. Persistent Graves' disease patients were compared with newly diagnosed Graves' disease patients by peripheral blood TCR sequencing and RNA sequencing.

The paper as a whole reports these results and caveats: The authors acknowledged the small sample size as a limitation that may reduce accuracy. Only the TCR beta chain was sequenced and analyzed. Persistent patients shared more public clonotypes among themselves (over 2,500) than newly diagnosed patients did (more than 950). Peripheral blood alone was examined, since thyroid tissue, which constituted the primary lesion, could not be accessed. TRBV28, TRBJ1-2 and TRBJ2-5 were preferentially used in persistent disease, while TRBV20-1 and TRBJ2-1 were favored in newly diagnosed disease. Compared with newly diagnosed patients, patients with persistent Graves' disease had lower TCR Shannon entropy and fewer highly expanded clones, which suggests clonal expansion.

This sample also belongs to another study, concerning T cells in Graves' hyperthyroidism and ophthalmopathy. That second publication adds: Stable Graves' hyperthyroidism was defined as no progression to ophthalmopathy during 18 months of follow-up. Hyperthyroidism patients were newly diagnosed, had a disease duration of under 2 months, and were aged 18 to 65 years. Exclusion was applied to patients with uncontrolled infections, other autoimmune diseases, pregnancy or lactation. Clinical symptoms, serum thyroxine and TRAb, thyroid ultrasound, and orbital computed tomography formed the basis for the diagnoses. The first round of RT-PCR for the TCR CDR3 was performed with the HTBI primer set and the Qiagen OneStep RT-PCR kit. Most expanded thyroid clonotypes (frequency above 0.001) were also detected in blood, suggesting blood repertoires may reflect thyroid immune responses. A 13 V-J signature model separated ophthalmopathy from stable hyperthyroidism, with roughly 88% sensitivity and about 81% specificity in cross-validation and 80%/75% in testing. In validation, the model predicted progression to ophthalmopathy with roughly 66% sensitivity and 72% to 85% specificity, a median of 6.5 months before onset. To identify distinguishing TCR V-J signatures, a discovery cohort of roughly 100 patients was used, comprising under 45 with Graves' ophthalmopathy and about 59 with stable Graves' hyperthyroidism. An independent validation cohort of about 20 hyperthyroidism patients and 17 patients who later progressed to ophthalmopathy tested prospective prediction of ophthalmopathy. The roughly 90 discovery patients were divided at random into training and test sets in a 7:3 ratio. Thyroid tissue and blood T-cell repertoires from six Graves' hyperthyroidism patients were also compared in the study. Following sampling, methimazole starting at 30 mg daily was given to hyperthyroidism patients, and high-dose intravenous methylprednisolone was given to ophthalmopathy patients. A second multiplex PCR round built the libraries, followed by size selection and purification. Sequencing of the libraries was done on an Illumina HiSeq2000 using paired-end 100 bp reads. SOAPnuke was used to process the raw data, throwing out any read that contained adapters or uncalled bases, had a mean Phred below 15, or lacked an exact constant-primer or identifier match. COPE v1.2.5 was used to merge high-quality paired reads, and clonotypes were defined as unique nucleotide sequences. MiTCR v1.1 was used to align the clonotypes against IMGT TRBV, TRBD and TRBJ reference segments. The analysis included only V-J combinations with a frequency above 0.0001, which together covered approximately 99% of the repertoires. A TCS score was defined as the ratio between F50 (clonal expansion) and ExV (chaos), using BLOSUM62-based TCRdist between CDR3 peptides within each V-J. Welch's t-statistics and random forest reduced 514 V-J features to 10 to 15, which were used in a naive Bayes classifier (R e1071). Sample size was not statistically predetermined, and investigators were not blinded to group allocation. The paper reports TCR Vbeta CDR3 sequencing of some 140 peripheral blood samples: approximately 41 ophthalmopathy, fewer than 80 hyperthyroidism and approximately 17 progressor patients.

Here the chain combines TRBV11-2 and TRBJ2-7; TRBD1 fits 8 bases in the junction. This material consisted of peripheral blood mononuclear cells (PBMCs), taken at new diagnosis, from a patient treated with antithyroid drugs. The source of this sequence is a man between 18 and 35 years old with Graves disease. Donor details come from another sample of the same person, matched by shared clones. The CDR3 region has the sequence CASSLVGTGHYEQYF. The DNA reads as follows: TGTGCCAGCAGCTTAGTAGGGACAGGCCACTACGAGCAGTACTTC.